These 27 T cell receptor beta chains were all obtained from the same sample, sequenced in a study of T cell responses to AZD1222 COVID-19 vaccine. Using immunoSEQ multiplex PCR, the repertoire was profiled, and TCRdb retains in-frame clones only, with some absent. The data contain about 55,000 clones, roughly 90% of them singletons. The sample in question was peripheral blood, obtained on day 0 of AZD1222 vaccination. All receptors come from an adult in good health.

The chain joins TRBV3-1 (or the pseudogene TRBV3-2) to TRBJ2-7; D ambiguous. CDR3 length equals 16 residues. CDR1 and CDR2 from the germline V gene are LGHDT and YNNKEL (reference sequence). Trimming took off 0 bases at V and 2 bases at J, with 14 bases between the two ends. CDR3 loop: CASSQEGRRNAYEQYF. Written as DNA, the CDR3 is TGTGCCAGCAGCCAAGAAGGTCGGCGGAATGCCTACGAGCAGTACTTC.

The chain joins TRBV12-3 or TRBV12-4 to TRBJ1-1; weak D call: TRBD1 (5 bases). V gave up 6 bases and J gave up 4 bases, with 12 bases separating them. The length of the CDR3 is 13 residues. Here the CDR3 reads CASSGQTTTEAFF. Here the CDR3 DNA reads TGTGCCAGCAGCGGACAAACCACCACTGAAGCTTTCTTT.

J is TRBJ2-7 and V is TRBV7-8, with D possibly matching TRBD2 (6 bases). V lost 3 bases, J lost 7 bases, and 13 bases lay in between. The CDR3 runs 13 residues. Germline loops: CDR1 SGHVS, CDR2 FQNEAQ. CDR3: CASSFQTSREQYF. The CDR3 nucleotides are TGTGCCAGCAGCTTCCAGACTAGTCGGGAGCAGTACTTC.

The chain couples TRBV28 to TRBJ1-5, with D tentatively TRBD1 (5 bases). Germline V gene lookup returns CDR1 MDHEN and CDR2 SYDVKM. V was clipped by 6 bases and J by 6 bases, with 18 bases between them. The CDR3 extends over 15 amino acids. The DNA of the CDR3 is TGTGCCAGCAGCACCCTATCCAGGGAGGGTCAGCCCCAGCATTTT. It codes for CASSTLSREGQPQHF.

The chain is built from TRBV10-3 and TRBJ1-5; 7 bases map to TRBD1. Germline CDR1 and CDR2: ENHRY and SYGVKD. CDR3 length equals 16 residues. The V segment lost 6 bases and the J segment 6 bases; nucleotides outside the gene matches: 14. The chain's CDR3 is CAISSGQAGEGQPQHF. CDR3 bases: TGTGCCATCAGCAGCGGACAGGCCGGGGAGGGTCAGCCCCAGCATTTT.

CDR3 DNA: TGTGCCAGCAGTGACTCGGGCCCGAATTCACCCCTCCACTTT. Residues: CASSDSGPNSPLHF. V gene TRBV6-4 combines with J gene TRBJ1-6; no clear D gene. V gave up 0 bases and J gave up 7 bases, with 7 bases separating them. The CDR3 is 14 amino acids. Germline-derived CDR1 and CDR2 are MRHNA and SNTAGT.

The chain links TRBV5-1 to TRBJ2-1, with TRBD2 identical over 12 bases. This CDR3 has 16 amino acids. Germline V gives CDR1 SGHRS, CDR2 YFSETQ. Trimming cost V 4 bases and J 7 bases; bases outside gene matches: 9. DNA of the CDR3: TGCGCCAGCAGCCGCCCCGGGACTAGCGGGCAAAATGAGCAGTTCTTC. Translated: CASSRPGTSGQNEQFF.

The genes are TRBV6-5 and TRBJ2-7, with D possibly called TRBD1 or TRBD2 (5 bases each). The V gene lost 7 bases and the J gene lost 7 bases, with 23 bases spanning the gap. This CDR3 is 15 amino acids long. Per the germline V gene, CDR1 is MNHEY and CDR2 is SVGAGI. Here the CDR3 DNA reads TGTGCCAGCACCCAGACAGTTAACCGGCCGGGGGAGCAGTACTTC. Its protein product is CASTQTVNRPGEQYF.

CDR3 protein: CASSRGGTNSPLHF. The CDR3 bases are TGTGCCAGCAGTAGGGGGGGGACGAATTCACCCCTCCACTTT. The V gene is TRBV6-6, the J gene TRBJ1-6; D may be TRBD1 (6 bases). Trimming removed 5 bases at V and 7 bases at J, with 12 bases between. Germline CDR1 reads MNHNY; CDR2 reads SVGAGI (reference sequence). This CDR3 contains 14 residues.

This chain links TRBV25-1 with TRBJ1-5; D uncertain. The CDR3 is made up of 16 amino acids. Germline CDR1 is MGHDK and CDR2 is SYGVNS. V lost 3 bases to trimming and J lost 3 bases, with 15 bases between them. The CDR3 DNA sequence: TGTGCCAGCAGTGACAGCCTGGGAGGGCCCAATCAGCCCCAGCATTTT. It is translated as CASSDSLGGPNQPQHF. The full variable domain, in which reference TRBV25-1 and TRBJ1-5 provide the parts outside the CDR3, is EADIYQTPRYLVIGTGKKITLECSQTMGHDKMYWYQQDPGMELHLIHYSYGVNSTEKGDLSSESTVSRIRTEHFPLTLESARPSHTSQYLCASSDSLGGPNQPQHFGDGTRLSIL.

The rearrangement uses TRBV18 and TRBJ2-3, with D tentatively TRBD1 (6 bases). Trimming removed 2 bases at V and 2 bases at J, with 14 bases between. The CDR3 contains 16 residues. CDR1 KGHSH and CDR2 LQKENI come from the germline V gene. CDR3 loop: CASSPFRDTFTDTQYF. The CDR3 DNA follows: TGTGCCAGCTCACCATTCCGGGACACTTTCACAGATACGCAGTATTTT.

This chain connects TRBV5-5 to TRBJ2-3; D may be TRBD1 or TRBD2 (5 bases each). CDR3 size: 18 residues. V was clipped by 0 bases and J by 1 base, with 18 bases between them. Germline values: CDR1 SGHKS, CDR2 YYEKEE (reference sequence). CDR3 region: CASSLGPSGGDRTDTQYF. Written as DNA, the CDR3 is TGTGCCAGCAGCTTGGGCCCCTCTGGGGGAGACCGCACAGATACGCAGTATTTT.

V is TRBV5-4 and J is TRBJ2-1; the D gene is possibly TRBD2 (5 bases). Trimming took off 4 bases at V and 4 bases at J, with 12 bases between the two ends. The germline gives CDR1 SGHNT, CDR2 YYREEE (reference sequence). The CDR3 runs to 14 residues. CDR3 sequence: CASSSRTSYNEQFF. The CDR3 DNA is TGTGCCAGCAGCAGCAGGACTTCTTACAATGAGCAGTTCTTC.

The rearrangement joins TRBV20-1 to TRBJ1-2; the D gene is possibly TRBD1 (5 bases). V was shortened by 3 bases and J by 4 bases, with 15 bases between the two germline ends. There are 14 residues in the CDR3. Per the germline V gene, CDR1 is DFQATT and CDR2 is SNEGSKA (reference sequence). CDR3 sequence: CSASGLGDVYGYTF. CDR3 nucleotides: TGCAGTGCTAGTGGGTTGGGGGACGTCTATGGCTACACCTTC.

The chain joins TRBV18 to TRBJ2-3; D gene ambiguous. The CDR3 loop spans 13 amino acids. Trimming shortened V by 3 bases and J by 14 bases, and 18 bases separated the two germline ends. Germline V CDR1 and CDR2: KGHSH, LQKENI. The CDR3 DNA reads TGTGCCAGCTCACCCAGGCTAGATGAGGTTGGGTATTTT. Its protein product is CASSPRLDEVGYF. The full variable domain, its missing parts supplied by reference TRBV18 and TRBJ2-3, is NAGVMQNPRHLVRRRGQEARLRCSPMKGHSHVYWYRQLPEEGLKFMVYLQKENIIDESGMPKERFSAEFPKEGPSILRIQQVVRGDSAAYFCASSPRLDEVGYFGPGTRLTVL.

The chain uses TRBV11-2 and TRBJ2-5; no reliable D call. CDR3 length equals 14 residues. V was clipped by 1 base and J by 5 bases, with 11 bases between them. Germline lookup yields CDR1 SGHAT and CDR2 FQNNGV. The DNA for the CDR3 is TGTGCCAGCAGCTTAGGGGGTCTTGGGGAGACCCAGTACTTC. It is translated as CASSLGGLGETQYF.

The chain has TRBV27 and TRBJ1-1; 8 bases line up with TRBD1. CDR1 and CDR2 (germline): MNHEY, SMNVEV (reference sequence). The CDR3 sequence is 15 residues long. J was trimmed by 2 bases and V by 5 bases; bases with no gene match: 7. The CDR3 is CASSTGGGRNTEAFF. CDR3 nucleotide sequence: TGTGCCAGCAGTACAGGGGGGGGAAGAAACACTGAAGCTTTCTTT.

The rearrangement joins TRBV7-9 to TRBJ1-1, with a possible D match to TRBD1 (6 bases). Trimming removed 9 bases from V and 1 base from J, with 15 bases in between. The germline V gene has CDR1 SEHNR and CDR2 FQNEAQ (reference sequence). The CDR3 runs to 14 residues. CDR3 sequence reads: CASLMGAANTEAFF. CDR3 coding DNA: TGTGCCAGTCTGATGGGGGCCGCGAACACTGAAGCTTTCTTT.

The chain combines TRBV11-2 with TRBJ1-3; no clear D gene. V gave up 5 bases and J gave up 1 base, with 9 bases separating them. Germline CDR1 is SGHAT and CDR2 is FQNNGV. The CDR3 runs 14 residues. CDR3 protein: CASSITNSGNTIYF. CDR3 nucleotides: TGTGCCAGCAGCATCACAAATTCTGGAAACACCATATATTTT. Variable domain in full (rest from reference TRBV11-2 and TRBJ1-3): EAGVAQSPRYKIIEKRQSVAFWCNPISGHATLYWYQQILGQGPKLLIQFQNNGVVDDSQLPKDRFSAERLKGVDSTLKIQPAKLEDSAVYLCASSITNSGNTIYFGEGSWLTVV.

Written as DNA, the CDR3 is TGTGCCAGCAGCCAAGGCGTCCCCACCACAGCTCGTAATGAAAAACTGTTTTTT. Protein: CASSQGVPTTARNEKLFF. V is TRBV3-1 (or the pseudogene TRBV3-2) and J is TRBJ1-4; D is uncertain. Germline CDR1 is LGHDT and CDR2 is YNNKEL (reference sequence). The CDR3 is 18 amino acids. V was clipped by 1 base and J by 4 bases, with 19 bases between them.

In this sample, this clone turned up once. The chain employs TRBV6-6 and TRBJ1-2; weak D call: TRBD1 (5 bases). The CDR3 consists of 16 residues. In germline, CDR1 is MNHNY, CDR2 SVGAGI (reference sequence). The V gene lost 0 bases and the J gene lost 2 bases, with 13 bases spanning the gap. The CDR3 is CASSYSSAGSNYGYTF. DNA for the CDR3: TGTGCCAGCAGTTACTCGTCGGCAGGGTCGAACTATGGCTACACCTTC.

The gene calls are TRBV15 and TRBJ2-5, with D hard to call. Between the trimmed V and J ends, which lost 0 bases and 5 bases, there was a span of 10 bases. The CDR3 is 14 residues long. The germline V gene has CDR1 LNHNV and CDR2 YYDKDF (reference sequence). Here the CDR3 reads CATSREWSGETQYF. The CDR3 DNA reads TGTGCCACCAGCAGAGAGTGGTCCGGGGAGACCCAGTACTTC.

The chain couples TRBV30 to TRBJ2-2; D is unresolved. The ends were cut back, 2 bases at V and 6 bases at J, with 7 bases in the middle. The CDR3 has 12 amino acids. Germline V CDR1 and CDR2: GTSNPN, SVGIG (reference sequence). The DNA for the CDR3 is TGTGCCTGGAGTCCATTACCCGGGGAGCTGTTTTTT. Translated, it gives CAWSPLPGELFF. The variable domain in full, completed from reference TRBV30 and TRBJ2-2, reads SQTIHQWPATLVQPVGSPLSLECTVEGTSNPNLYWYRQAAGRGLQLLFYSVGIGQISSEVPQNLSASRPQDRQFILSSKKLLLSDSGFYLCAWSPLPGELFFGEGSRLTVL.

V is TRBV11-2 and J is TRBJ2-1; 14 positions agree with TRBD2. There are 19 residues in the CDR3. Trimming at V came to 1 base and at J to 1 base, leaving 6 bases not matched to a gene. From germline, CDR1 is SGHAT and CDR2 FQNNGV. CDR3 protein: CASSLGGTSGSLSYNEQFF. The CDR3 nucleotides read TGTGCCAGCAGCTTAGGTGGGACTAGCGGGAGTCTATCCTACAATGAGCAGTTCTTC.

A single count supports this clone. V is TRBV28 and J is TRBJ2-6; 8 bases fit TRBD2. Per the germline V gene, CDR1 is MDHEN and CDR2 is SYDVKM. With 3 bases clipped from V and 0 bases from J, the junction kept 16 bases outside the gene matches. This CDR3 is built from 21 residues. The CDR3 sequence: CASSLPGGGATASSGANVLTF. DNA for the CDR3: TGTGCCAGCAGTTTGCCCGGGGGGGGCGCGACAGCCAGCTCTGGGGCCAACGTCCTGACTTTC.

The CDR3 DNA sequence: TGTGCCAGCAGCTTGGACAGAACATATGGCTACACCTTC. This gives the protein CASSLDRTYGYTF. The rearrangement links TRBV7-2 to TRBJ1-2; the D gene is possibly TRBD1 (6 bases). Germline V gives CDR1 SGHTA, CDR2 FQGNSA. The CDR3 covers 13 residues. Trimming left V 3 bases short and J 5 bases short, with 10 bases between.

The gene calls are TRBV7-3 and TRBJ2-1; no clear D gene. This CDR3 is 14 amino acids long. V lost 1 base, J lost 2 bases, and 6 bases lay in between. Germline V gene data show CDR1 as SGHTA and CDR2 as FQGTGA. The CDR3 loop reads CASSLSWTYNEQFF. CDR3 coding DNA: TGTGCCAGCAGCTTAAGTTGGACCTACAATGAGCAGTTCTTC.